A selection of T cell receptor beta chains follows, all from one sample in a study of shared T cell receptors in the human thymus. The table came from immunoSEQ multiplex PCR; TCRdb's copy has only in-frame clones and leaves some out. The sample holds some 700,000 clones, approximately 85% seen once. The same specimen was also included in a second study, on human thymus T cells.

Sequences were obtained from thymocytes. Every receptor here comes from a girl less than two years old with a congenital heart defect. The conserved cysteine and the conserved F or W are not part of the CDR3 here.

v_call	cdr3_length	j_call	cdr3_aa
TRBV5-6	12	TRBJ1-1	ASSPECDNTEAF
TRBV6-1	14	TRBJ1-1	ASSGRTGVVNTEAF
TRBV14	12	TRBJ1-2	ASSQESTDYGYT
TRBV4-1	14	TRBJ2-7	ASSPSTSGDFYEQY
TRBV9	14	TRBJ2-3	ASSVGREGGTDTQY
TRBV28	17	TRBJ2-4	ASSLCGERVQDDKNIQY
TRBV11-2	13	TRBJ2-7	ASSWGRGSTYEQY
TRBV19	9	TRBJ1-1	ASSIQFRRF
TRBV20-1	8	TRBJ1-2	SGRLYGYT
TRBV7-6	11	TRBJ1-1	ASRGALNTEAF
TRBV29-1	10	TRBJ1-2	SVDFLNYGYT
TRBV4-1	12	TRBJ2-1	ASSPPSMDNEQF
TRBV5-1	12	TRBJ2-7	ASSLGSGGHEQY
TRBV28	13	TRBJ1-2	ASSLGTGSNYGYT
TRBV5-4	11	TRBJ2-5	ASSPGTSGTQY
TRBV6-4	14	TRBJ1-6	ASSDSSTGGHSPLH
TRBV19	13	TRBJ2-2	ASSRGQGTTGELF
TRBV9	13	TRBJ1-5	ASSPTDRVSQPQH
TRBV19	18	TRBJ1-5	ASSTRRGAHYNLSNQPQH
TRBV9	12	TRBJ1-3	ASSVRDSGNTIY
TRBV30	12	TRBJ2-1	AWSVGQGRDEQF
TRBV27	12	TRBJ1-5	ASSRDMGDQPQH
TRBV6-6	13	TRBJ1-6	ASNQRGRAKSPLH
TRBV2	11	TRBJ1-5	ASSEYSNQPQH
TRBV12-5	13	TRBJ2-3	ASGQGQGSTDTQY
TRBV6-5	12	TRBJ2-3	ASSYSGETDTQY
TRBV30	17	TRBJ2-6	AGRIRAPRGSSGANVLT
TRBV27	12	TRBJ1-6	ASKGPGQSSPLH
TRBV10-3	15	TRBJ1-6	AISEPPPGQRNSPLH
TRBV4-3	13	TRBJ2-7	ASSTWYEPSYEQY
TRBV4-1	14	TRBJ1-6	ASRDLRQGHNSPLH
TRBV10-1	15	TRBJ2-3	ASSVGLAGHLTDTQY
TRBV19	13	TRBJ2-7	ASSQRTGDGNEQY
TRBV4-1	16	TRBJ2-1	ASSQDNRQLADDNEQF
TRBV12-5	14	TRBJ2-1	ASGSWTGGNDNEQF
TRBV5-1	13	TRBJ1-6	ASSPGQSANSPLH
TRBV6-5	12	TRBJ2-7	ASSYWQGFGEQY
TRBV28	13	TRBJ1-1	ASSLPGQGWTEAF
TRBV5-4	11	TRBJ1-2	ASSTTGDYGYT
TRBV10-3	15	TRBJ2-7	AISEGLAGASRNEQY
TRBV19	13	TRBJ1-6	ASTLGQEYNSPLH
TRBV28	16	TRBJ1-2	ASSLPCGTDPPPYGYT